This T cell receptor beta chain was identified during a study of T cell repertoires in cytomegalovirus infection. Background on the study: Recently described HLA-C-restricted plus well-studied HLA-B-restricted CMV epitopes were used. Both CMV infection and a matching HLA type were indicated by public TCR beta signatures.

TCRdb passed the reads through MiXCR, listing each CDR3 protein once. The repertoire holds approximately 500,000 distinct CDR3 sequences, around 35% seen once, with roughly 15% in the top ten. This clonotype was seen a few times. Antigen: not known. General study results and limits: Ex vivo responses were dominated by HLA-C-restricted CMV-specific TCR beta clonotypes. Cumulative frequency (of public TCR beta family members) identified carriers of CMV plus the relevant HLA.

V was shortened by 5 bases and J by 3 bases, with 10 bases between the two germline ends. Per germline, CDR1 MNHNS and CDR2 SASEGT. The CDR3 sequence is 14 residues long. Sequencing was performed on cultured PBMCs, taken from culture after CMV antigen stimulation. The J gene is TRBJ2-2, the V gene TRBV6-1, with D maybe TRBD2 (5 bases). The source is a human donor in good health (CMV status not recorded). Some clones in this sample may be carry-over from other donors' samples. The CDR3 loop is CASSSRTHTGELFF. The CDR3 DNA reads as TGTGCCAGCAGTTCGAGGACTCACACCGGGGAGCTGTTTTTT.